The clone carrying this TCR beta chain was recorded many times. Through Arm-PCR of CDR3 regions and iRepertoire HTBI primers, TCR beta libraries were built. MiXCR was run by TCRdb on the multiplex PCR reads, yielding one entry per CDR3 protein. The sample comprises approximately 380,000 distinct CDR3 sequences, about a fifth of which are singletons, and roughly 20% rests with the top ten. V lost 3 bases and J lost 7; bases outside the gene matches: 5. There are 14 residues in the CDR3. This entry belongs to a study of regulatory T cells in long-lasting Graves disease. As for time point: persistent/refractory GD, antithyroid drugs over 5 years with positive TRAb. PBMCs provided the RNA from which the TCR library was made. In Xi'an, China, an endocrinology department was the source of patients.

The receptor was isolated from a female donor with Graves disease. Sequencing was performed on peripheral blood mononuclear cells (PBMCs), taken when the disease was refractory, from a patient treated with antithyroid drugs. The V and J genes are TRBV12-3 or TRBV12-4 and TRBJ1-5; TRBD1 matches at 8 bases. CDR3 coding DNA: TGTGCCAGCAGTTTGACAGGGACAGGACAGCCCCAGCATTTT. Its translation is CASSLTGTGQPQHF.